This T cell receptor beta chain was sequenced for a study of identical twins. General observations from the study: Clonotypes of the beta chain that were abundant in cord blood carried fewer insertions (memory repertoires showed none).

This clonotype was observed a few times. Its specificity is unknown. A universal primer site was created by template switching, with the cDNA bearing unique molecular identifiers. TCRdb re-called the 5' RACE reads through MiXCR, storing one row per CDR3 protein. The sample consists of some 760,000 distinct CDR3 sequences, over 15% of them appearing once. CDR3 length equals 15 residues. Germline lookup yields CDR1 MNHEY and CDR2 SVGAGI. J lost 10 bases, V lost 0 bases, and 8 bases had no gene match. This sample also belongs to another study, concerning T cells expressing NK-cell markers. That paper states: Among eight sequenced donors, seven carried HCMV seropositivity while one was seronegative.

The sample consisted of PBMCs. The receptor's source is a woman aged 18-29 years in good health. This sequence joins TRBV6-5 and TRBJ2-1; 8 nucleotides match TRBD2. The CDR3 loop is CASSYSNGGAVEQFF. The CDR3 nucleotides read TGTGCCAGCAGTTACTCGAACGGGGGGGCTGTGGAGCAGTTCTTC.